A selection of T cell receptor beta chains follows, all from one sample in a study of shared clonotypes between healthy human individuals. TCRdb's copy holds only in-frame clones and misses some; the assay was immunoSEQ multiplex PCR. The table has 1.5 million to 2.5 million clones, over 85% seen once; the top ten hold under 1.5%. Sequenced input: naive CD8+ T cells sorted from blood. Receptors were obtained from a man aged 18-30 years in good health. Both conserved end residues are part of each CDR3. D genes are given only for firm matches. The listing skips clone size in some rows; elsewhere it reads once, few, many or a size class.

len,j_gene,abundance,d_gene,v_gene,CDR3nt,CDR3aa
12,TRBJ2-5,NA,NA,TRBV2,TGTGCCAGCAGTGAAGACGAGGAGACCCAGTACTTC,CASSEDEETQYF
14,TRBJ2-7,NA,NA,TRBV27,TGTGCCAGCAGTTTATCTACTAGCTCGGGCGAGCAGTACTTC,CASSLSTSSGEQYF
13,TRBJ2-1,NA,TRBD2,TRBV13,TGTGCCAGCAGATCGGGACTAGTGGTTGAGCAGTTCTTC,CASRSGLVVEQFF
14,TRBJ2-1,NA,TRBD1,TRBV9,TGTGCCAGCAGCGTAGAGGGGACAGCCAATGAGCAGTTCTTC,CASSVEGTANEQFF
15,TRBJ1-6,NA,NA,TRBV14,TGTGCCAGCAGCTTGGAAGTGGCTGGTAATTCGCCCCTCCACTTT,CASSLEVAGNSPLHF
12,TRBJ1-1,NA,NA,TRBV30,TGTGCCTGGAGTGTAGGGGTAACTGAAGCTTTCTTT,CAWSVGVTEAFF
16,TRBJ2-5,NA,TRBD2,TRBV10-1,TGCGCCAGCAGTCAAGGACTAGCGGGGGGCCAAGAGACCCAGTACTTC,CASSQGLAGGQETQYF
13,TRBJ1-4,NA,NA,TRBV2,TGTGCCGCTCCGGGGGGCTCTGAGGAAAAACTGTTTTTT,CAAPGGSEEKLFF
17,TRBJ2-1,NA,NA,TRBV30,TGTGCCTGGAGTGTACAGGATACAAATCTTTATGGCAATGAGCAGTTCTTC,CAWSVQDTNLYGNEQFF
17,TRBJ2-7,NA,TRBD2,TRBV2,TGTGCCAGCAGTGAAGTCTGGACTAGCGGGGAATCCTACGAGCAGTACTTC,CASSEVWTSGESYEQYF
17,TRBJ1-1,NA,TRBD1,TRBV4-3,TGCGCCAGCAGCCAATCCTCGGGCAGGGGGTGGAACACTGAAGCTTTCTTT,CASSQSSGRGWNTEAFF
11,TRBJ2-7,NA,NA,TRBV2,TGTGCCAGCACGCAGCTTCTAGAGCAGTACTTC,CASTQLLEQYF
18,TRBJ2-7,NA,TRBD2,TRBV6-1,TGTGCCAGCAGTGAAGGGGCTAGCGGGGGGATATCTGTTTACGAGCAGTACTTC,CASSEGASGGISVYEQYF
15,TRBJ1-3,NA,NA,TRBV7-9,TGTGCCAGCAGCTTAATTTTGGGGTCTGGAAACACCATATATTTT,CASSLILGSGNTIYF
13,TRBJ2-7,NA,TRBD1,TRBV10-1,TGCGCCAGCAGTCAGGACAGGGCCTACGAGCAGTACTTC,CASSQDRAYEQYF
12,TRBJ1-2,few,NA,TRBV7-9,TGTGCCGACGGATCCTCCGCTCGGGGCTACACCTTC,CADGSSARGYTF
15,TRBJ2-3,NA,NA,TRBV10-2,TGCGCCAGCAGTGAGTCGGCTAGGAGGTCAGATACGCAGTATTTT,CASSESARRSDTQYF